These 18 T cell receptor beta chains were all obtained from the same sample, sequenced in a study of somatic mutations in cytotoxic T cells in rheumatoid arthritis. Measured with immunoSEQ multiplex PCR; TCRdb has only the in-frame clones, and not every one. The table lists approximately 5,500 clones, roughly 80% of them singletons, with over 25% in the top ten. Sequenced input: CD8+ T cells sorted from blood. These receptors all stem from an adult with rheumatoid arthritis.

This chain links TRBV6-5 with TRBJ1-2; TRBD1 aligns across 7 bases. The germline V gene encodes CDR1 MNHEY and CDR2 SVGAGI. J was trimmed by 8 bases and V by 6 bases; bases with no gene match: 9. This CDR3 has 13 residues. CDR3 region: CASRLQGKGGYTF. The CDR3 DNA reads TGTGCCAGCAGACTACAGGGGAAGGGCGGCTACACCTTC.

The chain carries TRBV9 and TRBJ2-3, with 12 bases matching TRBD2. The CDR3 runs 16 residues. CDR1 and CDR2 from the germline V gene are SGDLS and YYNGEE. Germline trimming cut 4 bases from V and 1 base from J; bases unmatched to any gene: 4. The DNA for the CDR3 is TGTGCCAGCAGCCTCCGACTAGCGGGGGGCACAGATACGCAGTATTTT. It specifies CASSLRLAGGTDTQYF. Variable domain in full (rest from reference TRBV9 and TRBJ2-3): DSGVTQTPKHLITATGQRVTLRCSPRSGDLSVYWYQQSLDQGLQFLIQYYNGEERAKGNILERFSAQQFPDLHSELNLSSLELGDSALYFCASSLRLAGGTDTQYFGPGTRLTVL.

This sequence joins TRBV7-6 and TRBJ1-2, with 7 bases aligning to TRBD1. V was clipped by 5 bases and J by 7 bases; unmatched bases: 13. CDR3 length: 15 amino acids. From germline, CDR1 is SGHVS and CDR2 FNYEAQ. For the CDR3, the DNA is TGTGCCAGCAGCCCAACCTCGAGAACAGGGGTTGGCTACACCTTC. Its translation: CASSPTSRTGVGYTF.

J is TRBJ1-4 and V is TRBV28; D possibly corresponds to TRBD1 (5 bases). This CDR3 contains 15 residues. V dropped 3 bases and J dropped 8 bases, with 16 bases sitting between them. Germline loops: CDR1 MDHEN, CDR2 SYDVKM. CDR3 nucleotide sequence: TGTGCCAGCAGTTTTCAGGCAGGGCTAAAAGAAAAACTGTTTTTT. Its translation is CASSFQAGLKEKLFF. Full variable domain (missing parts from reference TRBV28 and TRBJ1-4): DVKVTQSSRYLVKRTGEKVFLECVQDMDHENMFWYRQDPGLGLRLIYFSYDVKMKEKGDIPEGYSVSREKKERFSLILESASTNQTSMYLCASSFQAGLKEKLFFGSGTQLSVL.

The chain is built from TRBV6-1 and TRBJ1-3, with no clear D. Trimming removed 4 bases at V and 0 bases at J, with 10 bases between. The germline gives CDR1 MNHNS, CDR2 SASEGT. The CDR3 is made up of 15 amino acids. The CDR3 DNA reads TGTGCCAGCAGTGGACTGTCGGGCTCTGGAAACACCATATATTTT. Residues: CASSGLSGSGNTIYF.

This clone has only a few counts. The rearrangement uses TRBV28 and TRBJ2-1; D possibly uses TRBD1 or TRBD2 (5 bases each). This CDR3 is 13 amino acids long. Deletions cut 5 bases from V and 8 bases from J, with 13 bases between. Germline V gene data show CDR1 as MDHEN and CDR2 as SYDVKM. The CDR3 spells CASSPSGTHEQFF. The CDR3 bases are TGTGCCAGCAGTCCCTCCGGGACCCATGAGCAGTTCTTC.

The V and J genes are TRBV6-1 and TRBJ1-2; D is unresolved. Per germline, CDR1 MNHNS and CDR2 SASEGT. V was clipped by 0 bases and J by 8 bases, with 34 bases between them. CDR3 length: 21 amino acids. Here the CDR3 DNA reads TGTGCCAGCAGTGAAGCGCACAGCGTCCTCCACCAGCCCCTGGAGAGAGGGGGCTACACCTTC. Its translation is CASSEAHSVLHQPLERGGYTF.

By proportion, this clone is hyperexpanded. As DNA, the CDR3 is TGTGCCAGCAGCCAGGGAGAAGCGGGGATTCACTCCTACGAGCAGTACTTC. This codes for CASSQGEAGIHSYEQYF. This chain joins TRBV5-4 and TRBJ2-7, with 7 nucleotides matching TRBD2. V trimming: 4 bases; J trimming: 0 bases; junction bases outside the gene matches: 13. CDR3 size: 17 residues. Germline V gene sequence: CDR1 SGHNT, CDR2 YYREEE (reference sequence).

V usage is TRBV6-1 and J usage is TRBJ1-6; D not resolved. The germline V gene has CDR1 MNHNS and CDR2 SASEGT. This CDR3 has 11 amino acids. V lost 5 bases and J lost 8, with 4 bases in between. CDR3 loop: CASSLDSPLHF. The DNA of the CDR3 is TGTGCCAGCAGTTTGGATTCACCCCTCCACTTT.

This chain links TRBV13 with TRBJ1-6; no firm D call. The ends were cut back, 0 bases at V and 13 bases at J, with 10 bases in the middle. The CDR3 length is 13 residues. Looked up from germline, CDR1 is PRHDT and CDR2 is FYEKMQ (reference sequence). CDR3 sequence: CASSLGTAPPLHF. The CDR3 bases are TGTGCCAGCAGCTTAGGGACTGCTCCCCCCCTCCACTTT.

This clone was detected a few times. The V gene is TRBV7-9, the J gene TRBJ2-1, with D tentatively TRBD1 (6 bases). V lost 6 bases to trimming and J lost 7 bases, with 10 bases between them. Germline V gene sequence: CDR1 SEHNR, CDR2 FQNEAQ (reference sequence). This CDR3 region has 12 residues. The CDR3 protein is CASRSRGNEQFF. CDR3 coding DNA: TGTGCCAGCAGATCCAGGGGAAATGAGCAGTTCTTC.

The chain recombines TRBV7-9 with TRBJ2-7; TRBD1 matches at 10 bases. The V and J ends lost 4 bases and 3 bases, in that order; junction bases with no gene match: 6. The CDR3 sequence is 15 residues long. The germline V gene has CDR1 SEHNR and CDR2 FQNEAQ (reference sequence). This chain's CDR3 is CASSSRDRGHYEQYF. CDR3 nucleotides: TGTGCCAGCAGCTCCCGGGACAGGGGCCACTACGAGCAGTACTTC.

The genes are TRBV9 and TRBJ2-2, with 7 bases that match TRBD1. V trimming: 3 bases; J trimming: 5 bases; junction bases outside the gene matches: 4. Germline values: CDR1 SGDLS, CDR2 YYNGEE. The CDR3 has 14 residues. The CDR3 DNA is TGTGCCAGCAGCGCAATGACAGGGACCGGGGAGCTGTTTTTT. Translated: CASSAMTGTGELFF.

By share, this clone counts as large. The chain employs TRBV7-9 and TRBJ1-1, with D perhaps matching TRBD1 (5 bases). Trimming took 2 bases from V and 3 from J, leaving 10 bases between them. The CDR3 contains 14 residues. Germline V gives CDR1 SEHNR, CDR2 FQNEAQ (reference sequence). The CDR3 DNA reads TGTGCCAGCAGCTTAAGGGGAACGGACACTGAAGCTTTCTTT. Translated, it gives CASSLRGTDTEAFF. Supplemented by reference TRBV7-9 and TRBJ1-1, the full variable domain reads DTGVSQNPRHKITKRGQNVTFRCDPISEHNRLYWYRQTLGQGPEFLTYFQNEAQLEKSRLLSDRFSAERPKGSFSTLEIQRTEQGDSAMYLCASSLRGTDTEAFFGQGTRLTVV.

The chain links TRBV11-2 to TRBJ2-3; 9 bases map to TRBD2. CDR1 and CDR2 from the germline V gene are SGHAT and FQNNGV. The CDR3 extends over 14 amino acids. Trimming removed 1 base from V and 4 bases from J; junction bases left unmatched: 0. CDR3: CASSLVAGADTQYF. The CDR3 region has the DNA TGTGCCAGCAGCTTAGTAGCGGGGGCAGATACGCAGTATTTT.

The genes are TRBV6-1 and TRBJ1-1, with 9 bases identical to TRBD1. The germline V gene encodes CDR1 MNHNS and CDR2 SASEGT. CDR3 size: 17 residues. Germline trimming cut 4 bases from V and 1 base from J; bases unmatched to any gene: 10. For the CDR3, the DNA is TGTGCCAGCAGTGCGATACAGGGGGCCCCGGGGAACACTGAAGCTTTCTTT. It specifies CASSAIQGAPGNTEAFF.

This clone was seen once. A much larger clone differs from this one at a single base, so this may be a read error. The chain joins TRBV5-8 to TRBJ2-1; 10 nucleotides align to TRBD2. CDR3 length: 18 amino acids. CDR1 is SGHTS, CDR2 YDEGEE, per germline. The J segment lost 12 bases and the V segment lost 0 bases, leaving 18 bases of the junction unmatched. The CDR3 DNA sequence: TGTGCCAGCAGCTTGGAGGGGACAGCCTTAGCGGGGGGCTATGGGCAGTTCTTC. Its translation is CASSLEGTALAGGYGQFF.

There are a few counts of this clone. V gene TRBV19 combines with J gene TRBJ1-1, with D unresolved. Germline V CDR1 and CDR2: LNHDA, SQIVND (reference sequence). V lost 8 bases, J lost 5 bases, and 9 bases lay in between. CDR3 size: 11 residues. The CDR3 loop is CASRLGTEAFF. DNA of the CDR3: TGTGCCAGTCGGCTGGGGACTGAAGCTTTCTTT.